Listed here are 26 T cell receptor beta chains from one sample, sequenced in a study of shared clonotypes between healthy human individuals. Naive CD8 cells were CD45RO-negative, positively selected for CCR7, excluding terminally differentiated effector memory CD45RA+ cells. This table comes from immunoSEQ multiplex PCR, and its TCRdb copy is limited to in-frame clones, with some not included. The repertoire includes around 600,000 clones, about 98% of them detected once, and 0.3% to 0.35% sits in the top ten. Source material: naive CD8+ T cells sorted from blood. The receptors come from a young man in good health.

The chain is built from TRBV11-2 and TRBJ1-1; the D is unclear. CDR3 length equals 13 residues. Trimming left V 2 bases short and J 1 base short, with 5 bases between. Germline CDR1 SGHAT, CDR2 FQNNGV. Written as DNA, the CDR3 is TGTGCCAGCAGCTTACGTGGGAACACTGAAGCTTTCTTT. It is translated as CASSLRGNTEAFF.

V is TRBV5-4 and J is TRBJ1-1; D remains unclear. Looked up from germline, CDR1 is SGHNT and CDR2 is YYREEE (reference sequence). Trimming cost V 1 base and J 3 bases, with 7 bases left between them. CDR3 length: 13 amino acids. CDR3 bases: TGTGCCAGCAGCTTGTGGCAGCACACTGAAGCTTTCTTT. This sequence encodes CASSLWQHTEAFF. The entire variable domain, with the rest obtained from reference TRBV5-4 and TRBJ1-1, is as follows: ETGVTQSPTHLIKTRGQQVTLRCSSQSGHNTVSWYQQALGQGPQFIFQYYREEENGRGNFPPRFSGLQFPNYSSELNVNALELDDSALYLCASSLWQHTEAFFGQGTRLTVV.

CDR3 in amino acids: CASSYAGGFDEQFF. DNA of the CDR3: TGTGCCAGCAGTTACGCGGGCGGGTTCGATGAGCAGTTCTTC. The chain combines TRBV6-5 with TRBJ2-1, with D perhaps matching TRBD2 (5 bases). This CDR3 is built from 14 residues. Germline lookup yields CDR1 MNHEY and CDR2 SVGAGI. The V and J ends lost 2 bases and 8 bases respectively, with 13 bases between them.

This clone was observed a single time. This chain uses TRBV29-1 with TRBJ2-7; D ambiguous. V lost 5 bases to trimming and J lost 2 bases, with 7 bases between them. In germline, CDR1 is SQVTM, CDR2 ANQGSEA. The length of the CDR3 is 11 residues. In DNA, the CDR3 is TGCAGCGTTCTCTTAGCCTACGAGCAGTACTTC. Encoded protein: CSVLLAYEQYF.

This CDR3 is CASSVDQGGNQPQHF. DNA of the CDR3: TGTGCCAGCAGCGTAGACCAGGGTGGCAATCAGCCCCAGCATTTT. The rearrangement joins TRBV9 to TRBJ1-5; TRBD1 is a possible D gene (5 bases). Germline V lookup: CDR1 SGDLS, CDR2 YYNGEE. The CDR3 consists of 15 residues. The V gene lost 0 bases and the J gene lost 2 bases, with 9 bases spanning the gap.

V usage is TRBV7-6 and J usage is TRBJ1-2; no reliable D call. V was pared by 5 bases and J by 4 bases, with 17 bases between. The germline gives CDR1 SGHVS, CDR2 FNYEAQ. This CDR3 comprises 15 residues. The CDR3 sequence is CASSPQPTTPYGYTF. CDR3 sequence (DNA): TGTGCCAGCAGCCCCCAGCCCACTACTCCCTATGGCTACACCTTC.

The chain has TRBV6-5 and TRBJ1-1; TRBD1 is a possible D gene (6 bases). V was pared by 2 bases and J by 2 bases, with 12 bases between. Germline V gene sequence: CDR1 MNHEY, CDR2 SVGAGI. The CDR3 runs 15 residues. CDR3 amino acids: CASSYNGGLNTEAFF. CDR3 DNA: TGTGCCAGCAGTTACAACGGGGGCCTTAACACTGAAGCTTTCTTT.

The chain carries TRBV7-9 and TRBJ2-7; D perhaps matches TRBD2 (5 bases). Germline CDR1 reads SEHNR; CDR2 reads FQNEAQ (reference sequence). The CDR3 is 15 amino acids. The V and J ends lost 2 bases and 0 bases respectively, with 11 bases between them. CDR3 in DNA: TGTGCCAGCAGCTTACATCCGGGGAGCTCCTACGAGCAGTACTTC. Its translation: CASSLHPGSSYEQYF.

This clone was detected only once. The chain couples TRBV11-2 to TRBJ2-1; possibly TRBD2 for D (6 bases). V dropped 5 bases and J dropped 0 bases, with 17 bases sitting between them. This CDR3 contains 17 residues. Per germline, CDR1 SGHAT and CDR2 FQNNGV. In DNA, the CDR3 is TGTGCCAGCAGCCCCACCCCCGGGGGTGCCTCCTACAATGAGCAGTTCTTC. As protein: CASSPTPGGASYNEQFF.

The chain carries TRBV4-1 and TRBJ2-7, with D possibly matching TRBD1 (6 bases). Germline V gives CDR1 MGHRA, CDR2 YSYEKL. With 2 bases removed from V and 7 bases from J, the gap between germline ends came to 9 bases. This CDR3 comprises 12 residues. CDR3 bases: TGCGCCAGCAGCCAAATAGGGACAGAGCAGTACTTC. It specifies CASSQIGTEQYF.

The CDR3, as DNA: TGTGCCAGCAGCTCCAGACAGACTAGCCGTAGCTACGAGCAGTACTTC. This gives the protein CASSSRQTSRSYEQYF. The chain joins TRBV5-6 to TRBJ2-7; 7 nucleotides align to TRBD2. This CDR3 region has 16 residues. The ends lost 3 bases at V and 3 bases at J; junction bases unmatched: 12. The germline V gene encodes CDR1 SGHDT and CDR2 YYEEEE.

The chain joins TRBV4-3 to TRBJ2-1; D gene unclear. V lost 0 bases and J 0 bases, leaving 9 bases between the germline ends. The length of the CDR3 is 16 residues. CDR1 and CDR2 from the germline V gene are LGHNA and YSLEER. The CDR3 region has the DNA TGCGCCAGCAGCCAAGAAGGAAGGAGCTCCTACAATGAGCAGTTCTTC. Its protein product is CASSQEGRSSYNEQFF.

The J gene is TRBJ2-1, the V gene TRBV4-3; D ambiguous. The germline V and J ends were trimmed by 0 bases and 2 bases, with 17 bases remaining between them. Germline CDR1 is LGHNA and CDR2 is YSLEER. The CDR3 contains 18 residues. Written as DNA, the CDR3 is TGCGCCAGCAGCCAAGATCTTTATGGCTCCGAGACCTACAATGAGCAGTTCTTC. This sequence encodes CASSQDLYGSETYNEQFF.

This clone was counted a single time. J is TRBJ2-7 and V is TRBV27; no firm D call. Trimming stripped 5 bases from V and 5 bases from J, with 10 bases between. There are 12 residues in the CDR3. Germline-derived CDR1 and CDR2 are MNHEY and SMNVEV (reference sequence). CDR3 protein: CASSHRAHEQYF. CDR3 bases: TGTGCCAGCAGTCACCGAGCCCACGAGCAGTACTTC.

The rearrangement joins TRBV5-8 to TRBJ2-7; D is undetermined. Germline V lookup: CDR1 SGHTS, CDR2 YDEGEE. V gave up 2 bases and J gave up 3 bases, with 9 bases separating them. The CDR3 consists of 13 residues. The CDR3 region has the DNA TGTGCCAGCAGCTTATTTTCAGACTACGAGCAGTACTTC. It translates to CASSLFSDYEQYF.

The chain is built from TRBV6-1 and TRBJ2-3, with 12 bases matching TRBD2. Germline assignment: CDR1 MNHNS and CDR2 SASEGT. V dropped 4 bases and J dropped 3; count of bases not matched to a gene: 8. This CDR3 has 17 residues. CDR3 in amino acids: CASSAFGLAGSTDTQYF. The CDR3 nucleotides read TGTGCCAGCAGTGCGTTTGGACTAGCGGGAAGTACAGATACGCAGTATTTT.

This sequence joins TRBV14 and TRBJ1-5; a weak D match, TRBD1 (5 bases). Trimming took off 1 base at V and 11 bases at J, with 9 bases between the two ends. Germline CDR1 and CDR2: SGHDN and FVKESK. There are 12 residues in the CDR3. In DNA, the CDR3 is TGTGCCAGCAGCCAAGGGGTAGGGGCCCAGCATTTT. This gives the protein CASSQGVGAQHF.

The count of this clone is one. The chain links TRBV15 to TRBJ2-2, with D possibly being TRBD1 (7 bases). This CDR3 contains 17 residues. Germline loops: CDR1 LNHNV, CDR2 YYDKDF (reference sequence). Trimming removed 0 bases at V and 5 bases at J, with 16 bases between. CDR3 DNA sequence: TGTGCCACCAGCAGAGAAGGCAGGGGGGAAGGAACCGGGGAGCTGTTTTTT. This codes for CATSREGRGEGTGELFF.

V gene TRBV11-2 combines with J gene TRBJ2-7; the D gene is possibly TRBD1 (5 bases). Germline V gene sequence: CDR1 SGHAT, CDR2 FQNNGV. Trimming took 3 bases from V and 5 from J, leaving 14 bases between them. The length of the CDR3 is 14 residues. CDR3 in DNA: TGTGCCAGCAGCTTGGGTCAGGGTTTCAACGAGCAGTACTTC. Amino acids: CASSLGQGFNEQYF.

This clone has only one observation. V and J are TRBV5-1 and TRBJ1-2; 12 nucleotides match TRBD1. CDR3 length: 14 amino acids. V trimming: 0 bases; J trimming: 8 bases; junction bases outside the gene matches: 2. Germline CDR1 SGHRS, CDR2 YFSETQ. Here the CDR3 DNA reads TGCGCCAGCAGCTTGGCCGGGACAGGGGGCGGCTACACCTTC. It specifies CASSLAGTGGGYTF.

The V gene is TRBV7-9, the J gene TRBJ1-4, with D possibly matching TRBD1 (5 bases). The V gene's germline CDR1 is SEHNR and CDR2 FQNEAQ (reference sequence). The CDR3 length is 15 residues. Trimming removed 5 bases from V and 6 bases from J, with 16 bases in between. The DNA for the CDR3 is TGTGCCAGCAGCCCAACGGACATCGGGGATGAAAAACTGTTTTTT. This gives the protein CASSPTDIGDEKLFF. The whole variable domain, filled in from reference TRBV7-9 and TRBJ1-4, reads DTGVSQNPRHKITKRGQNVTFRCDPISEHNRLYWYRQTLGQGPEFLTYFQNEAQLEKSRLLSDRFSAERPKGSFSTLEIQRTEQGDSAMYLCASSPTDIGDEKLFFGSGTQLSVL.

This clone was seen just once. The chain carries TRBV2 and TRBJ2-1; 11 bases align to TRBD2. V trimming: 5 bases; J trimming: 0 bases; junction bases outside the gene matches: 12. There are 19 residues in the CDR3. The V gene's germline CDR1 is SNHLY and CDR2 FYNNEI. CDR3 nucleotide sequence: TGTGCCAGCAGTCCAACCGGGACTAGCGGCTATAGCTCCTACAATGAGCAGTTCTTC. It is translated as CASSPTGTSGYSSYNEQFF. Full variable domain (rest looked up from reference TRBV2 and TRBJ2-1): EPEVTQTPSHQVTQMGQEVILRCVPISNHLYFYWYRQILGQKVEFLVSFYNNEISEKSEIFDDQFSVERPDGSNFTLKIRSTKLEDSAMYFCASSPTGTSGYSSYNEQFFGPGTRLTVL.

V and J are TRBV23-1 and TRBJ2-6; no firm D call. TRBV23-1 qualifies as an ORF whose function is uncertain. V lost 0 bases to trimming and J lost 1 base, with 4 bases between them. There are 15 residues in the CDR3. The CDR3 sequence is CASSQSDSGANVLTF. The CDR3 DNA reads as TGCGCCAGCAGTCAATCGGATTCTGGGGCCAACGTCCTGACTTTC.

As to this clone: Other nucleotide sequences from this sample produce the same CDR3. This chain joins TRBV27 and TRBJ2-7; no clear D. V lost 8 bases, J lost 4 bases, and 12 bases lay in between. The germline V gene has CDR1 MNHEY and CDR2 SMNVEV (reference sequence). This CDR3 contains 12 residues. In DNA, the CDR3 is TGTGCCAGCTCCCCCTCGAGGTACGAGCAGTACTTC. Amino acids: CASSPSRYEQYF.

The rearrangement uses TRBV29-1 and TRBJ2-6; 10 positions agree with TRBD1. CDR1 and CDR2 from the germline V gene are SQVTM and ANQGSEA. Trimming took 6 bases from V and 4 from J; bases not matched to a gene: 6. The CDR3 totals 15 residues. CDR3: CSVGDRGTGANVLTF. The CDR3 DNA follows: TGCAGCGTAGGGGACAGGGGAACCGGGGCCAACGTCCTGACTTTC.

On this clone: At the DNA level, this CDR3 is encoded by other sequences in the same sample as well. V and J are TRBV6-5 and TRBJ2-3; unclear D gene. From germline, CDR1 is MNHEY and CDR2 SVGAGI. Trimming removed 2 bases from V and 0 bases from J, with 6 bases in between. The CDR3 is 14 residues long. The CDR3 DNA is TGTGCCAGCAGTTACGGTGCTAGCACAGATACGCAGTATTTT. It specifies CASSYGASTDTQYF.